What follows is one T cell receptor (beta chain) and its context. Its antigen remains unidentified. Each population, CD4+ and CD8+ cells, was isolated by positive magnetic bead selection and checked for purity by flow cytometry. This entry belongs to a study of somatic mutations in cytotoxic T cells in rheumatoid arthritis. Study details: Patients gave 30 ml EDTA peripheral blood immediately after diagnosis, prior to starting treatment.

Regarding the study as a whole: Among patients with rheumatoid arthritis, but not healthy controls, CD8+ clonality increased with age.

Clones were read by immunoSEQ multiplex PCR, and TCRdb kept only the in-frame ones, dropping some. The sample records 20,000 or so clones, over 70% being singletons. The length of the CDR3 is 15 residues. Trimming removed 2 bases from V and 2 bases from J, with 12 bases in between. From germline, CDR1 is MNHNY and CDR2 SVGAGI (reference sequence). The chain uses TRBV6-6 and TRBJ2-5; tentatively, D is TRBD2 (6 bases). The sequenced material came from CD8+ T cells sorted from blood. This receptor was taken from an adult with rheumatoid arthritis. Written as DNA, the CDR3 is TGTGCCAGCAGTTACGAGCGCGCGGGACAAGAGACCCAGTACTTC. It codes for CASSYERAGQETQYF.